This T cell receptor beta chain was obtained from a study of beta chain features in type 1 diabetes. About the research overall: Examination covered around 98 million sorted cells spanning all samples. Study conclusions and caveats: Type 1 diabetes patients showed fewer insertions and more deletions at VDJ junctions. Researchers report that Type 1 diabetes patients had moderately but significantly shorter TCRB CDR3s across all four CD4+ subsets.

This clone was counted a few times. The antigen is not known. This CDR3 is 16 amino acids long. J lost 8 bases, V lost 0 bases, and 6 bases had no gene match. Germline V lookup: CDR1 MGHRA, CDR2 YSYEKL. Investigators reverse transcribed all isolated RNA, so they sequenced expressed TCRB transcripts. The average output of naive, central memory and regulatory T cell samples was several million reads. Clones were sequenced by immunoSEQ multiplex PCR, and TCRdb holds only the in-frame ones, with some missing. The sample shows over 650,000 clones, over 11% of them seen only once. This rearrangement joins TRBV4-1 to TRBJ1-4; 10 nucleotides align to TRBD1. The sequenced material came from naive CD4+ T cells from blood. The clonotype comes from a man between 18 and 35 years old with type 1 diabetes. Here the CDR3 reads CASSQEGQGSREKLFF. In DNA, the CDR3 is TGCGCCAGCAGCCAAGAGGGACAGGGGAGTCGGGAAAAACTGTTTTTT.